This TCR beta chain was retrieved from a study of blood T cells in healthy people across ages. The CDR3 spans 15 residues. CDR1 SGHRS and CDR2 YFSETQ come from the germline V gene. This clonotype was observed at least ten times. What it recognizes is unknown. A read error may produce the germline difference seen at one junction end. Study-level findings and limits: Expanded clonotype shifts may have been confounded, as the donors had an unknown CMV status.

The use of a sample-barcoded 5' primer and a J-beta primer mix characterized a second PCR of 7 to 11 cycles. Tagging of each cDNA molecule was performed by a template-switch adaptor with 12 random nucleotides. TCRdb independently ran MiXCR on the 5' RACE reads; one entry per CDR3 protein. This sample has approximately 680,000 distinct CDR3 sequences, with about 34% found just once. The rearrangement joins TRBV5-1 to TRBJ2-1; D is tentatively TRBD1 or TRBD2 (6 bases each). The sequencing input was blood. The source of this sequence is a woman of 80 years or more in good health. The CDR3 region has the DNA TGCGCCAGCAGCTTAATCGGGGGCTCCAACAATGAGCAGTTCTTC. This codes for CASSLIGGSNNEQFF.